This paragraph covers one T cell receptor beta chain sequence. These data belong to a study of blood T cell repertoires in COVID-19. Sequencing was performed with immunoSEQ multiplex PCR; in TCRdb, only in-frame clones are kept and a portion is missing. The sample lists 70,000 to 95,000 clones, roughly four fifths occurring once. Germline loops: CDR1 MNHEY, CDR2 SMNVEV (reference sequence). The CDR3 has 15 residues. Trimming removed 6 bases from V and 4 bases from J; junction bases left unmatched: 9. The V call is TRBV27, the J call TRBJ1-5, with 7 nucleotides matching TRBD1. This clonotype was obtained from a human donor in a cohort sampled during active COVID-19. The sample was peripheral blood. The CDR3 loop reads CASRRTGVRNQPQHF. DNA for the CDR3: TGTGCCAGCAGAAGAACAGGGGTAAGAAATCAGCCCCAGCATTTT.